These T cell receptor beta chains were read from a single sample in a study of shared clonotypes between healthy human individuals. Assay used: immunoSEQ multiplex PCR; TCRdb lists only in-frame clones, some missing. The data hold over 2 million clones, with less than 95% observed a single time. The sample was naive CD8+ T cells sorted from blood. The receptors were sampled from a man younger than 35 in good health. Both conserved end residues are part of each CDR3. A D gene is named only where the DNA matches it firmly. Clone size is given for some rows only: seen once, a few or many times, or a class if the clone is expanded.

d_gene	v_gene	j_gene	len	abundance	CDR3nt	CDR3aa
.	TRBV6-1	TRBJ2-2	17	.	TGTGCCAGCAGTGAAACCCCCCTAGACAGTTTACATCGGGAGCTGTTTTTT	CASSETPLDSLHRELFF
TRBD1	TRBV27	TRBJ2-7	14	.	TGTGCCAGCAGTCCGCGGACAGGGGGCTACGAGCAGTACTTC	CASSPRTGGYEQYF
.	TRBV9	TRBJ2-3	16	.	TGTGCCAGCAGCGTAGGCAACGGGGTGGGCACAGATACGCAGTATTTT	CASSVGNGVGTDTQYF
.	TRBV27	TRBJ1-2	16	.	TGTGCCAGCAGTTTAGAGTATGGCGAGACTAACTATGGCTACACCTTC	CASSLEYGETNYGYTF
TRBD2	TRBV7-2	TRBJ2-2	15	.	TGTGCCAGCAGCTCCCTGGGGGGGGGCACCGGGGAGCTGTTTTTT	CASSSLGGGTGELFF
.	TRBV7-2	TRBJ1-2	13	.	TGTGCCAGCAGCCCCAGGGTGGGGTATGGCTACACCTTC	CASSPRVGYGYTF
.	TRBV30	TRBJ1-6	13	.	TGTGCCTGGAGTGTATTAGGGGATTCACCCCTCCACTTT	CAWSVLGDSPLHF
.	TRBV27	TRBJ2-7	14	.	TGTGCCAGCAGTTTTCGTTCAAAACCCTACGAGCAGTACTTC	CASSFRSKPYEQYF
.	TRBV7-8	TRBJ2-3	11	once	TGTGCCAGCAGCACGGCCGATACGCAGTATTTT	CASSTADTQYF
TRBD2	TRBV6-6	TRBJ2-4	14	.	TGTGCCAGCAGTTTTTCGGGGGGGCCGGACATTCAGTACTTC	CASSFSGGPDIQYF
TRBD2	TRBV13	TRBJ2-1	15	.	TGTGCCAGCAGCTTAGAGGGAGGGCCCTACAATGAGCAGTTCTTC	CASSLEGGPYNEQFF
.	TRBV6-5	TRBJ2-7	14	.	TGTGCCAGCAGCCCGCTTGGGAGCACCTACGAGCAGTACTTC	CASSPLGSTYEQYF
TRBD1	TRBV14	TRBJ2-6	18	once	TGTGCCAGCAGCACCCGACCGGGGACAGGGAATGGGGCCAACGTCCTGACTTTC	CASSTRPGTGNGANVLTF
.	TRBV6-1	TRBJ2-7	13	.	TGTGCCAGCAGTGACACAGGGAGCTACGAGCAGTACTTC	CASSDTGSYEQYF
.	TRBV6-1	TRBJ2-7	13	.	TGTGCCAGCAGTGAAGGAAGCTCCTACGAGCAGTACTTC	CASSEGSSYEQYF
.	TRBV28	TRBJ2-7	16	.	TGTGCCAGCAGTTTATATCGAGAAAGTAAGGCCTACGAGCAGTACTTC	CASSLYRESKAYEQYF
.	TRBV21-1	TRBJ1-4	13	.	TGTGCCAGCACTCTGTCTCGTAATGAAAAACTGTTTTTT	CASTLSRNEKLFF
.	TRBV7-9	TRBJ1-5	16	once	TGTGCCAGCAGGTTTTTTCAGGGGCGTAGCAATCAGCCCCAGCATTTT	CASRFFQGRSNQPQHF
TRBD1	TRBV6-1	TRBJ2-7	15	.	TGTGCCAGCAGTGGCCTAAAGGGGGCGGGTGATGAGCAGTACTTC	CASSGLKGAGDEQYF
TRBD2	TRBV5-4	TRBJ2-7	16	.	TGTGCCAGCAGCTTCCGGGGGGGCCAGACGTCCTACGAGCAGTACTTC	CASSFRGGQTSYEQYF